This entry features one TCR beta chain sequence. The clone's antigen remains unknown. Base-call qualities are not available, and no considerably larger clone is one nucleotide away. Library prep was done by the immunoSEQ multiplex PCR assay. The deep sequencing platform assayed some 90,000 TCR templates per sample. Genomic DNA extracted from sorted T cells was the material used for TCRbeta CDR3 sequencing. The published analysis was carried out like this. The R programming language was used for the clonal analysis of the TCRbeta CDR3 data. Comparing unstimulated samples against CFSE-low samples taken after the reaction was how alloreactive CD4+ and CD8+ clones were defined. Regulatory or non-regulatory origin of alloreactive CD4+ clones was assigned by matching sequences to the sorted unstimulated Treg and non-Treg repertoires. TCRdb carries this immuneACCESS record with in-frame sequences only. Its versions omit some clonotypes, under half of them owing to an unresolved V gene in the studies checked, with the rest unexplained. The V and J calls and clone size come from that table; D and trimming were worked out from the DNA. The sample contains 100,000 or so clones, 93% of them found a single time. The ten largest clones take up around 0.16% of the sample.

This specimen comes from a study of siplizumab effects on memory and regulatory T cells (dated by TCRdb to between 2018 and 2021). With regard to the full study: The study looked at the effect of siplizumab, an anti-CD2 antibody, on alloreactive T-cell subsets in allogeneic mixed lymphocyte reactions made from human PBMCs.

Study-level results and caveats: Whether proliferating Tregs from siplizumab cultures were suppressive was not functionally confirmed. Roughly 80-95% of proliferating CD4+ or CD8+ clones could not be assigned a naive or memory phenotype. The cumulative frequency of alloreactive sequences traceable to unstimulated CD4+ memory T cells was significantly reduced by siplizumab. Because sequences at frequencies below about 10^-5 were poorly captured, only a minor fraction of alloreactive clones could be mapped back to unstimulated subsets. Unstimulated naive T cells appeared more diverse than memory T cells, and naive cells seemed to contribute substantially to the alloresponse. Among mappable alloreactive CD4+ clones, an average Treg-derived fraction of around 71% was observed with siplizumab, compared with approximately 30% in control reactions.

Sorted unstimulated T cells, along with proliferating T cells recovered from mixed lymphocyte reactions, underwent TCRbeta CDR3 sequencing. Fresh whole blood from some ten HLA-typed healthy donors was used as the source from which PBMCs were isolated. To map where alloreactive clones came from, CD4+ non-regulatory T cells in the unstimulated state were FACS-sorted. Including cysteine and phenylalanine, the CDR3 has 15 amino acids. Only CDR3 DNA remains: 45 bases, in frame from the first base. CDR1 MNHEY and CDR2 SMNVEV were looked up in the germline V gene (reference sequence). V is trimmed back by 5 bases and J by 3 bases, and the junction contains 9 bases that no gene match accounts for.

Sequencing used non-Treg CD4+ T cells sorted from blood. Explained via the paper, the cell subset or site label denotes: FACS-sorted unstimulated CD4+ non-regulatory T cells. The chain uses TRBV27 and TRBJ2-7, and 8 junctional nucleotides match TRBD1. The clonotype was recovered from a human donor in good health. The CDR3 region reads CASSQGQGRGYEQYF. The DNA is as follows: TGTGCCAGCAGTCAAGGACAGGGTCGTGGCTACGAGCAGTACTTC.